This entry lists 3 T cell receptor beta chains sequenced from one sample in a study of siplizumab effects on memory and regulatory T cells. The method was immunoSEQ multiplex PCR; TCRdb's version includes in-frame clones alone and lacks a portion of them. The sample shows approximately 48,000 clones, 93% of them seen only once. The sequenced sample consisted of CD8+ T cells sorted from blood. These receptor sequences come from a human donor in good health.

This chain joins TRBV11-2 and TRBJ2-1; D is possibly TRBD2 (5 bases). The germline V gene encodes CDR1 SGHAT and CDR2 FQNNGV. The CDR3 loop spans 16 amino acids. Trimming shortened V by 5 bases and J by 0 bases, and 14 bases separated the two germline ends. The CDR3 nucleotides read TGTGCCAGCAGCGGCCATCTTACTAGCTCCTACAATGAGCAGTTCTTC. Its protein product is CASSGHLTSSYNEQFF.

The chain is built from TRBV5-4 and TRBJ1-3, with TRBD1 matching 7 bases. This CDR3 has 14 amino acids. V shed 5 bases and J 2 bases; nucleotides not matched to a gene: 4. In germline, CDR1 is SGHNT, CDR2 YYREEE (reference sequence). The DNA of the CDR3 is TGTGCCAGCAGTCCAACAGGGGCTGGAAACACCATATATTTT. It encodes CASSPTGAGNTIYF.

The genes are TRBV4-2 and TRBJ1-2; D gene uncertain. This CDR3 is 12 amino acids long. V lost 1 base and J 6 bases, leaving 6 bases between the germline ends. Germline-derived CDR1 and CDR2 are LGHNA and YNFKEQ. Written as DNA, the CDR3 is TGTGCCAGCAGCCAAGTAGGTAATGGCTACACCTTC. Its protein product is CASSQVGNGYTF.